The rows below give T cell receptor beta chains drawn from one sample of a study of CXCR3-negative and CXCR3-positive naive CD8 T cells. TCRdb derives one entry per CDR3 protein from the 5' RACE reads, leaving out DNA. The listing records approximately 140,000 distinct CDR3 sequences. Sequencing was performed on naive CXCR3+ CD8+ T cells from blood. These receptors all come from a human donor in good health. Some clones in this sample may be carry-over from other donors' samples. Each CDR3 is given with its conserved first and last residue.

J	V	length	CDR3
TRBJ1-6	TRBV5-6	15	CASSLLRQPNSPLHF
TRBJ1-2	TRBV29-1	11	CSALNDYGYTF
TRBJ2-2	TRBV13	14	CASSSRGQTGELFF
TRBJ2-1	TRBV7-2	14	CASSLGVSDNEQFF
TRBJ2-3	TRBV9	14	CASSADRGTDTQYF
TRBJ1-2	TRBV4-1	12	CASSSRAYGYTF
TRBJ2-2	TRBV27	13	CASSPGVHGELFF
TRBJ2-3	TRBV3-1	16	CASSQVIATSTDTQYF
TRBJ2-1	TRBV7-6	13	CASSPPRGNEQFF
TRBJ1-1	TRBV7-9	14	CASQTSEGNTEAFF
TRBJ2-7	TRBV11-2	15	CASSLVGGGAREQYF
TRBJ2-1	TRBV2	14	CASSEGGAWNEQFF
TRBJ1-4	TRBV7-8	15	CASSLEPATNEKLFF
TRBJ2-7	TRBV6-9	13	CASSPTGFYEQYF
TRBJ2-3	TRBV27	16	CASSLVRPQGTDTQYF
TRBJ1-2	TRBV6-5	13	CASSYSNPGGYTF
TRBJ2-3	TRBV7-2	15	CASSLVGRGSDTQYF
TRBJ2-7	TRBV28	19	CASSSPLSGLAGGLYEQYF
TRBJ2-1	TRBV19	14	CASSIGGALNEQFF
TRBJ2-7	TRBV7-9	15	CASSLGAGATYEQYF
TRBJ2-1	TRBV10-3	15	CAISEPGGRFNEQFF
TRBJ1-1	TRBV19	16	CASNWAGGGLNTEAFF
TRBJ2-7	TRBV7-9	14	CASSLQETGHEQYF
TRBJ1-2	TRBV12-5	13	CASGLQKIDGYTF
TRBJ2-1	TRBV7-3	14	CASSTLAGGDERFF
TRBJ1-2	TRBV27	14	CASTPSRGNYGYTF
TRBJ2-5	TRBV13	16	CASSELTLGGQETQYF
TRBJ2-7	TRBV29-1	13	CSVTGPLSYEQYF
TRBJ2-7	TRBV5-5	14	CASSLRGRGYEQYF
TRBJ2-7	TRBV9	15	CASSVGTGGLYEQYF
TRBJ2-5	TRBV20-1	18	CSARAPPTSGGAGETQYF
TRBJ1-1	TRBV28	14	CASSLTRANTEAFF
TRBJ2-7	TRBV2	13	CASSESSGYEQYF
TRBJ2-3	TRBV29-1	12	CSVDPGTDTQYF
TRBJ1-2	TRBV29-1	13	CSVRPDGAYGYTF
TRBJ1-1	TRBV12-3/TRBV12-4	16	CASSTRDRGSDTEAFF
TRBJ2-1	TRBV7-9	13	CASGGALYNEQFF
TRBJ2-1	TRBV7-6	14	CASSLEGQTNEQFF
TRBJ2-7	TRBV20-1	13	CSARRIGATEQYF
TRBJ2-2	TRBV12-3/TRBV12-4	14	CASSPGEYTGELFF
TRBJ2-1	TRBV27	13	CASSFAPGPKQFF